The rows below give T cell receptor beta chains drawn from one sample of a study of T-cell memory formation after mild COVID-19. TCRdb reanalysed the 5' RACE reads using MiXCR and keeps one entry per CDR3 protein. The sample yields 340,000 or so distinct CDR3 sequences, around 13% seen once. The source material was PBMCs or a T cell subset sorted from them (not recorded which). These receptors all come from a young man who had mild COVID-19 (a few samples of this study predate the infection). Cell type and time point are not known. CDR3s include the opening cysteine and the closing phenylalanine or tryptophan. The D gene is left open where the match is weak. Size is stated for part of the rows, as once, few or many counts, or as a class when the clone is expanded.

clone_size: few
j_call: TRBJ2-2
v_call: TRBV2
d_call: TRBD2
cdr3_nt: TGTGCCAGCAGTGTAGCGGGGACTACCGGGGAGCTGTTTTTT
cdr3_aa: CASSVAGTTGELFF

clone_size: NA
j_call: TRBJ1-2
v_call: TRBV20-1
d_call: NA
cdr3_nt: TGCAGTGCTAGTTCTCCCGAATCAGGGGTTAATGGCTACACCTTC
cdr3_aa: CSASSPESGVNGYTF

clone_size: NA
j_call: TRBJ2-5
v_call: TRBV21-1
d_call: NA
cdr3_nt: TGTGCCAGCAGCAAACTGGGAAGCGGGGGGACCCGGGAGACCCAGTACTTC
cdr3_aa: CASSKLGSGGTRETQYF

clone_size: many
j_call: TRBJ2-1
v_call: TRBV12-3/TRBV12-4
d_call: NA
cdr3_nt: TGTGCCAGCAGCTCCTTATACAATGAGCAGTTCTTC
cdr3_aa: CASSSLYNEQFF

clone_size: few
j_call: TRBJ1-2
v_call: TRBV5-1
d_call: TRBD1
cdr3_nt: TGCGCCAGCAGCTTCCCAGGGGGCGGCGAGTCGAGCGGCTACACCTTC
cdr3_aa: CASSFPGGGESSGYTF

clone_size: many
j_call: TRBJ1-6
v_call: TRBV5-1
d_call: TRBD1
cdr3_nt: TGCGCCAGCAGCTTGCAGGGGGCGGATTCACCCCTCCACTTT
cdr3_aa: CASSLQGADSPLHF

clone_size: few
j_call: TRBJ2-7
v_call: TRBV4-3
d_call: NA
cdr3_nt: TGCGCCAGCAGCCAAGAGCTTTTAGTGGGAGCTAACTACGAGCAGTACTTC
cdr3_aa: CASSQELLVGANYEQYF

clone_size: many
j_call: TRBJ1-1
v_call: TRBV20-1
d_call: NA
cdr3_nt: TGCACCGGCAGTCTTCTGTGGTGGGGGCATCGGGGAGCTTTCTTT
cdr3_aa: CTGSLLWWGHRGAFF

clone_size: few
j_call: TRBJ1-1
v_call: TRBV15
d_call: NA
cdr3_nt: TGTGCCACCAGTAACACCTGGGGGGTAGGTACTGAAGCTTTCTTT
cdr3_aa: CATSNTWGVGTEAFF

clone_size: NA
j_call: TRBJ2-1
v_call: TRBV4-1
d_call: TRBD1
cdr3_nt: TGCGCCAGCAGCCAAGGGCCGGGACAGCTCTCCAATGAGCAGTTCTTC
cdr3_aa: CASSQGPGQLSNEQFF

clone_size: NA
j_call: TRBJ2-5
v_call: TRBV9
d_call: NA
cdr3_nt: TGTGCCAGCAGCGTAGCGTCTAGCGTGCAGGAGACCCAGTACTTC
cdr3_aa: CASSVASSVQETQYF

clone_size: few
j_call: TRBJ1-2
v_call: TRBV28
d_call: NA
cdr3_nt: TGTGCCAGCAAAAGGGCCTTAAACCATGGCTACACCTTC
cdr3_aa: CASKRALNHGYTF

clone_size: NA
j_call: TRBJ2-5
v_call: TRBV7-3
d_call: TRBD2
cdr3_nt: TGTGCCAGCAGCCCAGGACTAGCGGACTCCCAAGAGACCCAGTACTTC
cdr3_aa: CASSPGLADSQETQYF

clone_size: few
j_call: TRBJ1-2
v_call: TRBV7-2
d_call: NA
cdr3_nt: TGTGCCAGCAGCCCCCGTAGGGTCATCAGCTACACCTTC
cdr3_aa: CASSPRRVISYTF

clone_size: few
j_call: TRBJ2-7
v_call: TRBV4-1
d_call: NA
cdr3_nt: TGCGCCAGCAGCCAAACCTATACGGCAGCGGATTCCTACGAGCAGTACTTC
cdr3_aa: CASSQTYTAADSYEQYF

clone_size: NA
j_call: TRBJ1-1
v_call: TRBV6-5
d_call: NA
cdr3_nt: TGTGCCAGCTCCTTGCCGAACAGCGAAGCTTTCTTT
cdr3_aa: CASSLPNSEAFF

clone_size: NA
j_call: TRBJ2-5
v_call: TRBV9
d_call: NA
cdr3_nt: TGTGCCAGCAGCGTTCGGGATAGGGTGGGCCAAGAGACCCAGTACTTC
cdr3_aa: CASSVRDRVGQETQYF